Following are 19 T cell receptor beta chains from one sample sequenced in a study of shared clonotypes between healthy human individuals. Some clones are missing from TCRdb's copy, which holds only in-frame ones; the method was immunoSEQ multiplex PCR. The sample holds roughly 1,600,000 clones, 97% to 99% seen once. Input material: naive CD4+ T cells sorted from blood. Subset noted: CD45RA+ positively selected. These receptor sequences come from a man aged 25-45 years in good health.

The genes are TRBV25-1 and TRBJ2-7, with D unresolved. The CDR3 totals 14 residues. Trimming removed 4 bases from V and 6 bases from J, with 16 bases in between. CDR1 and CDR2 (germline): MGHDK, SYGVNS. CDR3: CASSAGRVLSEQYF. The CDR3 DNA follows: TGTGCCAGCAGTGCCGGACGGGTATTAAGCGAGCAGTACTTC.

The chain carries TRBV5-1 and TRBJ2-2, with D maybe TRBD2 (6 bases). The ends were cut back, 3 bases at V and 0 bases at J, with 12 bases in the middle. Germline values: CDR1 SGHRS, CDR2 YFSETQ. This CDR3 region has 16 residues. This chain's CDR3 is CASSSGLRANTGELFF. The CDR3 DNA is TGCGCCAGCAGCTCGGGACTTAGGGCGAACACCGGGGAGCTGTTTTTT.

The chain is built from TRBV5-6 and TRBJ2-7, with D maybe TRBD1 (6 bases). Germline V lookup: CDR1 SGHDT, CDR2 YYEEEE. Trimming shortened V by 4 bases and J by 3 bases, and 11 bases separated the two germline ends. CDR3 length equals 13 residues. CDR3 nucleotides: TGTGCCAGCAGCATTAGACAGGACTACGAGCAGTACTTC. This encodes CASSIRQDYEQYF.

The rearrangement links TRBV27 to TRBJ1-5; the D is unclear. This CDR3 has 13 residues. Germline-derived CDR1 and CDR2 are MNHEY and SMNVEV (reference sequence). The V and J ends lost 5 bases and 6 bases respectively, with 11 bases between them. CDR3 nucleotides: TGTGCCAGCAGTCCAAGGGTTCTTCAGCCCCAGCATTTT. This gives the protein CASSPRVLQPQHF.

Written as DNA, the CDR3 is TGTGCCAGCTCATACAAATCAGGAAACACCATATATTTT. Its translation: CASSYKSGNTIYF. The chain links TRBV18 to TRBJ1-3; D is uncertain. Germline-derived CDR1 and CDR2 are KGHSH and LQKENI. The CDR3 runs 13 residues. The V gene lost 5 bases and the J gene lost 4 bases, with 9 bases spanning the gap.

J is TRBJ1-4 and V is TRBV11-2; D is unclear. Trimming took off 3 bases at V and 9 bases at J, with 11 bases between the two ends. The germline V gene encodes CDR1 SGHAT and CDR2 FQNNGV. The CDR3 is 13 residues long. The CDR3 spells CASSLPGGQKLFF. The CDR3 DNA reads as TGTGCCAGCAGCTTGCCAGGAGGGCAAAAACTGTTTTTT. Full variable domain (outside the CDR3, taken from reference TRBV11-2 and TRBJ1-4): EAGVAQSPRYKIIEKRQSVAFWCNPISGHATLYWYQQILGQGPKLLIQFQNNGVVDDSQLPKDRFSAERLKGVDSTLKIQPAKLEDSAVYLCASSLPGGQKLFFGSGTQLSVL.

This clone was found once. This chain connects TRBV6-6 to TRBJ1-4; 7 nucleotides agree with TRBD1. The CDR3 has 14 amino acids. After removal of 6 bases from V and 5 bases from J, the junction contained 6 bases not matched to a gene. Per germline, CDR1 MNHNY and CDR2 SVGAGI (reference sequence). Written as DNA, the CDR3 is TGTGCCAGCAGAACATCGACAGGGAATGAAAAACTGTTTTTT. This translates into CASRTSTGNEKLFF.

The chain links TRBV5-4 to TRBJ2-3; D may be TRBD1 (5 bases). CDR1 and CDR2 from the germline V gene are SGHNT and YYREEE (reference sequence). This CDR3 spans 14 amino acids. The V end lost 2 bases, the J end lost 2 bases, and 9 bases lay between the germline ends. CDR3 protein: CASSLQVPTDTQYF. For the CDR3, the DNA is TGTGCCAGCAGCTTACAGGTACCCACAGATACGCAGTATTTT.

The chain is built from TRBV9 and TRBJ2-2; possibly TRBD1 for D (6 bases). Germline values: CDR1 SGDLS, CDR2 YYNGEE. Trimming removed 3 bases from V and 7 bases from J, with 25 bases in between. The CDR3 is made up of 18 amino acids. CDR3 bases: TGTGCCAGCAGCGCCTCCCTACGACAGGATAATTTTTTCGGGGAGCTGTTTTTT. Amino acid sequence: CASSASLRQDNFFGELFF.

The chain couples TRBV5-1 to TRBJ2-5, with 10 bases matching TRBD2. V lost 5 bases and J lost 1; bases outside the gene matches: 2. CDR1 is SGHRS, CDR2 YFSETQ, per germline. The CDR3 totals 14 residues. DNA of the CDR3: TGCGCCAGCAGATGGACTAGCGGCCAAGAGACCCAGTACTTC. This codes for CASRWTSGQETQYF. The full variable domain, its missing parts supplied by reference TRBV5-1 and TRBJ2-5, is KAGVTQTPRYLIKTRGQQVTLSCSPISGHRSVSWYQQTPGQGLQFLFEYFSETQRNKGNFPGRFSGRQFSNSRSEMNVSTLELGDSALYLCASRWTSGQETQYFGPGTRLLVL.

This clone has a single count. Here the CDR3 DNA reads TGTGCCAGCAGTTTCTCCGGGACTAGCGGGAGAAATGAGCAGTTCTTC. This sequence encodes CASSFSGTSGRNEQFF. The chain couples TRBV28 to TRBJ2-1; 14 bases align to TRBD2. Germline trimming cut 3 bases from V and 7 bases from J; bases unmatched to any gene: 5. The germline CDR1 and CDR2 sequences are MDHEN and SYDVKM. This CDR3 has 16 amino acids.

The CDR3 region has the DNA TGCAGCGTTGAGGTGGGACTAGCGGGACCCTACGAGCAGTACTTC. Translating gives CSVEVGLAGPYEQYF. V usage is TRBV29-1 and J usage is TRBJ2-7; 13 bases are shared with TRBD2. The V segment lost 3 bases and the J segment 2 bases; nucleotides outside the gene matches: 4. This CDR3 contains 15 residues. Germline V gives CDR1 SQVTM, CDR2 ANQGSEA.

The chain has TRBV28 and TRBJ1-1, with a weak D call TRBD1 (5 bases). Trimming took off 2 bases at V and 1 base at J, with 11 bases between the two ends. This CDR3 spans 15 amino acids. The germline CDR1 and CDR2 sequences are MDHEN and SYDVKM. CDR3 sequence (DNA): TGTGCCAGCAGTTTACACCGGGACCCGAACACTGAAGCTTTCTTT. It specifies CASSLHRDPNTEAFF.

The chain combines TRBV29-1 with TRBJ1-2, with 7 nucleotides matching TRBD1. Per germline, CDR1 SQVTM and CDR2 ANQGSEA. V lost 4 bases, J lost 7 bases, and 9 bases stayed unmatched. This CDR3 is built from 13 residues. CDR3 DNA: TGCAGCGTTGCTCGTCCCGGGACAGCTGGCTACACCTTC. Its protein product is CSVARPGTAGYTF.

This chain connects TRBV4-3 to TRBJ2-1; a weak D match, TRBD1 (5 bases). Germline CDR1 LGHNA, CDR2 YSLEER. CDR3 length: 15 amino acids. V gave up 0 bases and J gave up 5 bases, with 11 bases separating them. CDR3: CASSQEGAPNNEQFF. In DNA, the CDR3 is TGCGCCAGCAGCCAAGAAGGGGCACCAAACAATGAGCAGTTCTTC.

This clone was observed a handful of times. Other DNA sequences from this sample encode an identical CDR3 as well. The rearrangement joins TRBV7-8 to TRBJ2-1; D gene unclear. CDR1 SGHVS and CDR2 FQNEAQ come from the germline V gene. This CDR3 is built from 11 residues. Deletions cut 0 bases from V and 10 bases from J, with 4 bases between. This CDR3 reads CASSLAGEQFF. CDR3 sequence (DNA): TGTGCCAGCAGCTTAGCGGGGGAGCAGTTCTTC.

This clone was picked up one time. This chain joins TRBV5-4 and TRBJ2-2; 14 bases fit TRBD2. Germline loops: CDR1 SGHNT, CDR2 YYREEE (reference sequence). The CDR3 spans 20 residues. The J segment lost 3 bases and the V segment lost 4 bases, leaving 14 bases of the junction unmatched. In nucleotides, the CDR3 is TGTGCCAGCAGCCTGATTGCGGGACTAGCGGGAGTCGGGTACACCGGGGAGCTGTTTTTT. Its protein is CASSLIAGLAGVGYTGELFF.

This sequence joins TRBV18 and TRBJ1-5; D is possibly TRBD1 (5 bases). CDR3 size: 16 residues. Germline V gene lookup returns CDR1 KGHSH and CDR2 LQKENI. The V and J ends lost 3 bases and 0 bases respectively, with 12 bases between them. Here the CDR3 reads CASSPRAGRSNQPQHF. The CDR3 DNA follows: TGTGCCAGCTCACCCAGGGCAGGTCGTAGCAATCAGCCCCAGCATTTT.

This chain connects TRBV5-6 to TRBJ2-1, with TRBD2 identical over 9 bases. The CDR3 consists of 16 residues. Germline V gene lookup returns CDR1 SGHDT and CDR2 YYEEEE. Germline trimming cut 2 bases from V and 7 bases from J; bases unmatched to any gene: 10. The CDR3 DNA follows: TGTGCCAGCAGCTTCAGGGGACTAGCCCCCTCTAATGAGCAGTTCTTC. Translation gives CASSFRGLAPSNEQFF.